The 28 T cell receptor beta chains in this list originate from one sample, sequenced in a study of blood T cell repertoires in COVID-19 (dated by TCRdb to the early 2020s). The method was the immunoSEQ multiplex PCR assay. The source is immuneACCESS, and TCRdb retained only in-frame sequences with V and J called. Part of the clones is not carried over; for the studies checked, unresolved V genes explain less than half of this, and the remainder is unexplained. This sample holds 120,000 to 150,000 clones; less than 85% were observed only once. Jointly, the top ten make up about 7% of the sample. Sequenced material: peripheral blood. Receptors originate from a human donor in a cohort sampled during active COVID-19.

The V call is TRBV24-1, the J call TRBJ2-7; TRBD1 matches at 7 bases. Germline V CDR1 and CDR2: KGHDR, SFDVKD. The CDR3 length is 15 residues. The V and J ends lost 2 bases and 0 bases, in that order; junction bases with no gene match: 3. CDR3 amino acids: CATSDSGTASYEQYF. The CDR3 DNA reads TGTGCCACCAGTGATTCCGGGACAGCCTCCTACGAGCAGTACTTC.

The V call is TRBV19, the J call TRBJ2-1, with 8 nucleotides matching TRBD2. Germline CDR1 reads LNHDA; CDR2 reads SQIVND (reference sequence). CDR3 length: 14 residues. Losses at the gene ends were 5 bases for V and 5 bases for J; bases not matched to a gene: 5. CDR3 nucleotides: TGTGCCAGTAGTTCCCGGACTAGCCACAATGAGCAGTTCTTC. Protein: CASSSRTSHNEQFF.

This clone was recorded a few times. V usage is TRBV6-2 or TRBV6-3 and J usage is TRBJ2-5; tentatively, D is TRBD1 (6 bases). V was pared by 6 bases and J by 2 bases, with 10 bases between. Looked up from germline, CDR1 is MNHEY and CDR2 is SVGEGT. This CDR3 spans 13 amino acids. CDR3 bases: TGTGCCAGCAGCCTAGACAGGCAAGAGACCCAGTACTTC. Translating gives CASSLDRQETQYF.

V is TRBV7-8 and J is TRBJ1-5; 9 nucleotides line up with TRBD1. J lost 5 bases, V lost 5 bases, and 1 base had no gene match. The CDR3 sequence is 13 residues long. CDR1 is SGHVS, CDR2 FQNEAQ, per germline. The CDR3 loop is CASSRTGDQPQHF. The CDR3 DNA reads TGTGCCAGCAGCCGGACAGGGGATCAGCCCCAGCATTTT.

V and J are TRBV5-1 and TRBJ2-1, with D possibly being TRBD2 (5 bases). CDR1 SGHRS and CDR2 YFSETQ come from the germline V gene. The CDR3 length is 14 residues. V was cut by 0 bases and J by 7 bases, with 11 bases left in between. The CDR3 reads CASSLGPGLNEQFF. The CDR3, as DNA: TGCGCCAGCAGCTTGGGTCCGGGGTTGAATGAGCAGTTCTTC. The whole variable domain, filled in from reference TRBV5-1 and TRBJ2-1, reads KAGVTQTPRYLIKTRGQQVTLSCSPISGHRSVSWYQQTPGQGLQFLFEYFSETQRNKGNFPGRFSGRQFSNSRSEMNVSTLELGDSALYLCASSLGPGLNEQFFGPGTRLTVL.

V gene TRBV19 combines with J gene TRBJ2-3; 9 nucleotides align to TRBD1. The CDR3 is made up of 15 amino acids. J was trimmed by 4 bases and V by 4 bases; bases with no gene match: 6. The germline V gene encodes CDR1 LNHDA and CDR2 SQIVND (reference sequence). The CDR3 is CASSTRTGESDTQYF. The CDR3 DNA is TGTGCCAGTAGTACCAGGACAGGGGAGTCAGATACGCAGTATTTT.

The chain recombines TRBV29-1 with TRBJ2-5; 12 bases fit TRBD2. V shed 7 bases, J shed 4 bases, and the junction held 4 bases outside the gene matches. Germline CDR1 SQVTM, CDR2 ANQGSEA. The CDR3 extends over 13 amino acids. The CDR3 DNA follows: TGCAGCGCCCTAGCGGGGGGGCTAGAGACCCAGTACTTC. Its protein product is CSALAGGLETQYF.

Concerning this clone itself: One junction end disagrees with the germline gene, perhaps due to a read error. The V and J genes are TRBV6-2 or TRBV6-3 and TRBJ2-1; TRBD2 matches at 13 bases. The CDR3 spans 16 residues. Per germline, CDR1 MNHEY and CDR2 SVGEGT. The CDR3 is CASSRGTSGVNNERFF. The CDR3 DNA reads TGTGCCAGCAGCCGGGGGACTAGCGGGGTCAACAATGAGCGGTTCTTC.

This clone was observed a single time. This rearrangement joins TRBV10-3 to TRBJ1-6; TRBD1 aligns across 8 bases. V was pared by 4 bases and J by 2 bases, with 4 bases of the junction left unmatched. In germline, CDR1 is ENHRY, CDR2 SYGVKD. This CDR3 region has 16 residues. The CDR3 spells CAISAAGGAYNSPLHF. In nucleotides, the CDR3 is TGTGCCATCAGTGCGGCAGGGGGCGCCTATAATTCACCCCTCCACTTT.

The V and J genes are TRBV10-3 and TRBJ2-2, with D perhaps TRBD2 (6 bases). This CDR3 is 14 amino acids long. V lost 3 bases and J 6 bases, leaving 11 bases between the germline ends. The germline gives CDR1 ENHRY, CDR2 SYGVKD. CDR3 sequence: CAISDYRGAGELFF. CDR3 sequence (DNA): TGTGCCATCAGTGATTACCGCGGGGCCGGGGAGCTGTTTTTT.

The J gene is TRBJ1-1, the V gene TRBV6-1; D is ambiguous. CDR3 size: 13 residues. Germline assignment: CDR1 MNHNS and CDR2 SASEGT. Trimming removed 2 bases from V and 7 bases from J, with 11 bases in between. The CDR3 coding sequence is TGTGCCAGCAGTGAATCCGAGAACGGTGAAGCTTTCTTT. Its translation is CASSESENGEAFF.

The chain carries TRBV6-2 or TRBV6-3 and TRBJ1-5; the D is unclear. Germline values: CDR1 MNHEY, CDR2 SVGEGT. CDR3 length equals 20 residues. V was clipped by 5 bases and J by 4 bases, with 30 bases between them. CDR3 DNA sequence: TGTGCCAGCAGTAAAGTATACGGTGGTCGACAAAGCTCTCCGAATCAGCCCCAGCATTTT. It translates to CASSKVYGGRQSSPNQPQHF.

This chain connects TRBV3-1 (or the pseudogene TRBV3-2) to TRBJ2-1, with TRBD2 identical over 7 bases. From germline, CDR1 is LGHDT and CDR2 YNNKEL (reference sequence). The CDR3 runs 13 residues. V was clipped by 6 bases and J by 7 bases; unmatched bases: 6. The CDR3: CASRLAAGNEQFF. The DNA for the CDR3 is TGTGCCAGCAGGCTAGCGGCGGGAAATGAGCAGTTCTTC.

This clone was found a few times. The V call is TRBV5-1, the J call TRBJ1-1; TRBD1 aligns across 9 bases. Germline V gene sequence: CDR1 SGHRS, CDR2 YFSETQ. The CDR3 is 14 amino acids. The V and J ends lost 4 bases and 4 bases, in that order; junction bases with no gene match: 5. In DNA, the CDR3 is TGCGCCAGCAGCCCCCTGACAGGGGGCACTGAAGCTTTCTTT. Residues: CASSPLTGGTEAFF.

CDR3 nucleotide sequence: TGTGCCAGCATGCGTGCAGGGGTCTCTGAAGCTTTCTTT. Translating gives CASMRAGVSEAFF. The chain couples TRBV6-5 to TRBJ1-1; TRBD1 might be the D (6 bases). Looked up from germline, CDR1 is MNHEY and CDR2 is SVGAGI. The CDR3 loop spans 13 amino acids. Trimming pared 7 bases from V and 6 bases from J, leaving 15 bases between.

The chain is built from TRBV19 and TRBJ1-2; weak D call: TRBD1 (5 bases). V was clipped by 7 bases and J by 7 bases, with 25 bases between them. Germline V CDR1 and CDR2: LNHDA, SQIVND (reference sequence). This CDR3 is 16 amino acids long. The DNA for the CDR3 is TGTGCCAGTACCAACGACGCAGGCAGGGTGCGGGGTGGCTACACCTTC. Residues: CASTNDAGRVRGGYTF. Filled out from reference TRBV19 and TRBJ1-2, the complete variable domain reads DGGITQSPKYLFRKEGQNVTLSCEQNLNHDAMYWYRQDPGQGLRLIYYSQIVNDFQKGDIAEGYSVSREKKESFPLTVTSAQKNPTAFYLCASTNDAGRVRGGYTFGSGTRLTVV.

The rearrangement links TRBV6-1 to TRBJ1-5; 7 nucleotides line up with TRBD1. The CDR3 sequence is 13 residues long. Germline-derived CDR1 and CDR2 are MNHNS and SASEGT. J gave up 4 bases and V 3 bases, and 0 bases lay outside the gene matches. This CDR3 is CASSDRGNQPQHF. CDR3 DNA: TGTGCCAGCAGTGACAGGGGGAATCAGCCCCAGCATTTT.

The chain joins TRBV7-2 to TRBJ1-2, with D unresolved. V lost 2 bases and J lost 2, with 6 bases in between. The CDR3 runs to 13 residues. The germline V gene encodes CDR1 SGHTA and CDR2 FQGNSA. Here the CDR3 reads CASSLWENYGYTF. The DNA of the CDR3 is TGTGCCAGCAGCTTATGGGAGAACTATGGCTACACCTTC.

This clone came up many times. V usage is TRBV5-6 and J usage is TRBJ2-5; a possible D gene is TRBD1 (6 bases). The V and J ends lost 0 bases and 5 bases respectively, with 20 bases between them. The CDR3 is made up of 17 amino acids. Germline values: CDR1 SGHDT, CDR2 YYEEEE. The CDR3 DNA reads TGTGCCAGCAGCTTGGCCGGGTTGGCAGGGGTTGGGGAGACCCAGTACTTC. It encodes CASSLAGLAGVGETQYF. Full variable domain (outside the CDR3, taken from reference TRBV5-6 and TRBJ2-5): DAGVTQSPTHLIKTRGQQVTLRCSPKSGHDTVSWYQQALGQGPQFIFQYYEEEERQRGNFPDRFSGHQFPNYSSELNVNALLLGDSALYLCASSLAGLAGVGETQYFGPGTRLLVL.

CDR3 sequence: CASSMEGRITDTQYF. CDR3 bases: TGTGCCAGCAGCATGGAAGGGAGGATCACAGATACGCAGTATTTT. The V and J genes are TRBV5-4 and TRBJ2-3; a weak D match, TRBD2 (6 bases). V was trimmed by 4 bases and J by 2 bases, leaving 14 bases between them. This CDR3 is built from 15 residues. The germline CDR1 and CDR2 sequences are SGHNT and YYREEE (reference sequence).

The genes are TRBV24-1 and TRBJ1-5; tentative D call: TRBD1 (5 bases). Germline V lookup: CDR1 KGHDR, CDR2 SFDVKD. Trimming pared 3 bases from V and 2 bases from J, leaving 10 bases between. This CDR3 region has 15 residues. CDR3 coding DNA: TGTGCCACCAGTGATGCGGGGGTGGGCAATCAGCCCCAGCATTTT. Its translation is CATSDAGVGNQPQHF.

In its sample, this clone was seen a few times. The chain combines TRBV3-1 (or the pseudogene TRBV3-2) with TRBJ2-3, with no clear D. Germline-derived CDR1 and CDR2 are LGHDT and YNNKEL (reference sequence). Trimming removed 5 bases from V and 6 bases from J, with 21 bases in between. The CDR3 length is 16 residues. The CDR3 here is CASSSTPAFAEDTQYF. The CDR3 DNA is TGTGCCAGCAGCTCTACTCCCGCGTTTGCGGAGGATACGCAGTATTTT.

V and J are TRBV6-2 or TRBV6-3 and TRBJ2-1; the match to TRBD2 covers 12 bases. The V gene end was trimmed by 2 bases and the J gene end by 0 bases; junction bases not matched to a gene: 8. CDR3 length: 19 amino acids. Per the germline V gene, CDR1 is MNHEY and CDR2 is SVGEGT. The CDR3 sequence is CASSYTLLAGGTSYNEQFF. In DNA, the CDR3 is TGTGCCAGCAGTTACACCTTACTAGCGGGGGGCACCTCCTACAATGAGCAGTTCTTC.

This clone occurred a few times. The chain recombines TRBV19 with TRBJ2-7, with TRBD1 as a possible D gene (6 bases). The V and J ends lost 9 bases and 1 base respectively, with 10 bases between them. The V gene's germline CDR1 is LNHDA and CDR2 SQIVND (reference sequence). The CDR3 runs 12 residues. The CDR3 sequence is CASEGQSYEQYF. In DNA, the CDR3 is TGTGCCAGCGAAGGACAGTCCTACGAGCAGTACTTC.

The sample holds one count of this clone. The V call is TRBV6-4, the J call TRBJ1-1; D not resolved. V lost 8 bases, J lost 1 base, and 11 bases lay in between. This CDR3 comprises 13 residues. CDR1 is MRHNA, CDR2 SNTAGT, per germline. CDR3 nucleotides: TGTGCCAGCTCTTCCGTTTGGAACACTGAAGCTTTCTTT. Amino acid sequence: CASSSVWNTEAFF.

Points on this clone: Other DNA sequences of this sample code for an identical CDR3. This chain uses TRBV3-1 (or the pseudogene TRBV3-2) with TRBJ1-1; D remains ambiguous. The CDR3 runs 12 residues. V lost 0 bases and J 5 bases, leaving 4 bases between the germline ends. The V gene's germline CDR1 is LGHDT and CDR2 YNNKEL (reference sequence). The CDR3 nucleotides are TGTGCCAGCAGCCAAGACCGGACTGAAGCTTTCTTT. Amino acid sequence: CASSQDRTEAFF.

CDR3 loop: CASSLTQTGNNEQFF. The DNA for the CDR3 is TGTGCCAGCAGCTTAACCCAAACCGGTAACAATGAGCAGTTCTTC. The V and J genes are TRBV7-3 and TRBJ2-1; D unclear. The CDR3 covers 15 residues. Trimming shortened V by 0 bases and J by 5 bases, and 11 bases separated the two germline ends. Germline lookup yields CDR1 SGHTA and CDR2 FQGTGA.

The V gene is TRBV18, the J gene TRBJ2-2; D gene uncertain. The CDR3 spans 16 residues. V gave up 3 bases and J gave up 4 bases, with 15 bases separating them. Germline CDR1 reads KGHSH; CDR2 reads LQKENI. The CDR3 is CASSPRQSTGTGELFF. The CDR3, as DNA: TGTGCCAGCTCACCCCGGCAGTCGACGGGCACCGGGGAGCTGTTTTTT.